The clone carrying this T cell receptor (beta chain) occurred many times. The entry originates in a study of spatial heterogeneity in lung cancer. TCRdb recomputed calls from the 5' RACE reads with MiXCR, one row per CDR3 protein. The top ten hold over 25% of the sample, which has approximately 40,000 distinct CDR3 sequences, more than 7% seen once. Trimming left V 2 bases short and J 5 bases short, with 13 bases between. This CDR3 is built from 14 residues. Germline values: CDR1 MNHEY, CDR2 SMNVEV (reference sequence). The time point is: sample taken at primary tumor resection. The sequencing used PBMCs, collected at surgery. The receptor comes from a female donor with early-stage non-small cell lung cancer. The V and J genes are TRBV27 and TRBJ2-7; D perhaps matches TRBD1 (6 bases). This chain's CDR3 is CASSLVRGEDEQYF. In DNA, the CDR3 is TGTGCCAGCAGTTTAGTCAGGGGCGAGGACGAGCAGTACTTC.